Listed here are 30 T cell receptor beta chains from one sample, sequenced in a study of glioma-infiltrating T cells after dendritic cell vaccination. Clones were sequenced by immunoSEQ multiplex PCR, and TCRdb holds only the in-frame ones, with some missing. Altogether more than 55,000 clones are present, about 84% being singletons, with the ten largest covering 9%. The time point here: after dendritic cell vaccination, including at tumor progression/relapse. Sequences were derived from blood, sampled after dendritic cell vaccination. Receptors were obtained from a human donor with glioblastoma.

V usage is TRBV29-1 and J usage is TRBJ1-2, with D perhaps matching TRBD1 (5 bases). CDR3 length: 11 residues. Germline V CDR1 and CDR2: SQVTM, ANQGSEA. V was shortened by 4 bases and J by 5 bases, with 8 bases between the two germline ends. CDR3 nucleotide sequence: TGCAGCGTTGTCCAGGGTTATGGCTACACCTTC. Protein sequence: CSVVQGYGYTF.

The gene calls are TRBV29-1 and TRBJ2-5; D unresolved. Germline CDR1 reads SQVTM; CDR2 reads ANQGSEA. Trimming shortened V by 2 bases and J by 2 bases, and 9 bases separated the two germline ends. The CDR3 has 13 amino acids. The CDR3: CSVELRLQETQYF. In nucleotides, the CDR3 is TGCAGCGTTGAACTCAGGCTGCAAGAGACCCAGTACTTC.

V gene TRBV4-3 combines with J gene TRBJ2-3; 9 nucleotides agree with TRBD2. Trimming removed 1 base from V and 4 bases from J; junction bases left unmatched: 6. Germline CDR1 LGHNA, CDR2 YSLEER. The CDR3 has 16 amino acids. The CDR3 nucleotides read TGCGCCAGCAGCCAAGTACCTTCTAGCGGGGCAGATACGCAGTATTTT. As protein: CASSQVPSSGADTQYF.

This clone was counted a single time. V usage is TRBV6-4 and J usage is TRBJ2-5, with D unclear. Germline V gene lookup returns CDR1 MRHNA and CDR2 SNTAGT. Trimming left V 8 bases short and J 5 bases short, with 6 bases between. The CDR3 loop spans 10 amino acids. CDR3 bases: TGTGCCAGCCTAAAGGAGACCCAGTACTTC. Residues: CASLKETQYF.

The V call is TRBV5-1, the J call TRBJ2-3; unclear D gene. The CDR3 runs to 13 residues. V was pared by 4 bases and J by 4 bases, with 10 bases between. Per germline, CDR1 SGHRS and CDR2 YFSETQ. The CDR3 DNA sequence: TGCGCCAGCAGCGATAGCCTCGCAGATACGCAGTATTTT. This codes for CASSDSLADTQYF.

V gene TRBV10-3 combines with J gene TRBJ1-2; 7 bases align to TRBD1. The germline CDR1 and CDR2 sequences are ENHRY and SYGVKD. The J segment lost 2 bases and the V segment lost 4 bases, leaving 1 base of the junction unmatched. CDR3 size: 13 residues. As DNA, the CDR3 is TGTGCCATCAGTGCGACAGGGAACTATGGCTACACCTTC. The encoded protein is CAISATGNYGYTF.

This clone has only a few counts. This chain joins TRBV4-3 and TRBJ1-1; D not resolved. The length of the CDR3 is 14 residues. Trimming took 3 bases from V and 5 from J, leaving 13 bases between them. Germline V gene lookup returns CDR1 LGHNA and CDR2 YSLEER. CDR3: CASSHNSGRTEAFF. For the CDR3, the DNA is TGCGCCAGCAGCCACAACTCAGGTAGGACTGAAGCTTTCTTT.

The chain combines TRBV27 with TRBJ1-2, with D possibly matching TRBD1 (5 bases). There are 13 residues in the CDR3. V was trimmed by 1 base and J by 6 bases, leaving 9 bases between them. In germline, CDR1 is MNHEY, CDR2 SMNVEV (reference sequence). CDR3 nucleotide sequence: TGTGCCAGCAGTTTATTCGGGGGGGATGGCTACACCTTC. Protein sequence: CASSLFGGDGYTF.

The gene calls are TRBV7-2 and TRBJ2-7; 8 nucleotides agree with TRBD2. Germline trimming cut 4 bases from V and 0 bases from J; bases unmatched to any gene: 11. The CDR3 runs to 17 residues. Germline CDR1 is SGHTA and CDR2 is FQGNSA. This chain's CDR3 is CASSSMSVAGLSYEQYF. The CDR3 nucleotides read TGTGCCAGCAGCTCGATGAGCGTAGCGGGGCTCTCCTACGAGCAGTACTTC. Filled out from reference TRBV7-2 and TRBJ2-7, the complete variable domain reads GAGVSQSPSNKVTEKGKDVELRCDPISGHTALYWYRQSLGQGLEFLIYFQGNSAPDKSGLPSDRFSAERTGGSVSTLTIQRTQQEDSAVYLCASSSMSVAGLSYEQYFGPGTRLTVT.

V usage is TRBV7-9 and J usage is TRBJ1-5; D remains ambiguous. The CDR3 is 12 amino acids. Germline-derived CDR1 and CDR2 are SEHNR and FQNEAQ (reference sequence). The ends were cut back, 5 bases at V and 4 bases at J, with 6 bases in the middle. The CDR3 sequence is CASSIENQPQHF. In DNA, the CDR3 is TGTGCCAGCAGCATTGAGAATCAGCCCCAGCATTTT.

This rearrangement joins TRBV5-1 to TRBJ2-1, with a tentative D call TRBD1 (6 bases). Deletions cut 0 bases from V and 4 bases from J, with 14 bases between. Germline V gene data show CDR1 as SGHRS and CDR2 as YFSETQ. This CDR3 region has 16 residues. Written as DNA, the CDR3 is TGCGCCAGCAGCTTGGGAGGGGGACCGATATACAATGAGCAGTTCTTC. This codes for CASSLGGGPIYNEQFF.

V and J are TRBV27 and TRBJ2-5; D gene ambiguous. The J call could be wrong; TRBJ2-7 is a better fit for the DNA end. The CDR3 length is 13 residues. CDR1 is MNHEY and CDR2 is SMNVEV in the germline V gene (reference sequence). The CDR3 DNA reads TGTGCCAGCAGTTTAAAACTTAGCTACGAGCAGTACTTC. Protein sequence: CASSLKLSYEQYF.

The chain is built from TRBV4-2 and TRBJ2-2; D perhaps matches TRBD2 (5 bases). The ends were cut back, 7 bases at V and 2 bases at J, with 26 bases in the middle. This CDR3 comprises 19 residues. CDR1 and CDR2 from the germline V gene are LGHNA and YNFKEQ. The CDR3 loop reads CASNPGEWGSAANTGELFF. Written as DNA, the CDR3 is TGTGCCAGCAACCCCGGCGAATGGGGTTCAGCGGCAAACACCGGGGAGCTGTTTTTT.

The chain carries TRBV4-3 and TRBJ2-1, with D possibly being TRBD1 (5 bases). Germline values: CDR1 LGHNA, CDR2 YSLEER. CDR3 length: 15 amino acids. The V and J ends lost 0 bases and 6 bases respectively, with 12 bases between them. The CDR3 DNA reads as TGCGCCAGCAGCCAAGAAGGGATAAGGGGCAATGAGCAGTTCTTC. Amino acid sequence: CASSQEGIRGNEQFF.

This chain links TRBV29-1 with TRBJ1-2, with D perhaps matching TRBD1 (6 bases). CDR1 is SQVTM, CDR2 ANQGSEA, per germline. The ends were cut back, 6 bases at V and 7 bases at J, with 9 bases in the middle. The CDR3 has 10 residues. The CDR3 spells CSVGAGGYTF. The CDR3 nucleotides are TGCAGCGTGGGGGCGGGTGGCTACACCTTC.

This clone came up a few times. The chain carries TRBV25-1 and TRBJ1-3, with a possible D match to TRBD1 (5 bases). There are 16 residues in the CDR3. Germline CDR1 MGHDK, CDR2 SYGVNS. V was clipped by 1 base and J by 0 bases, with 10 bases between them. The CDR3 bases are TGTGCCAGCAGTGAATTCGAAGGGGTCTCTGGAAACACCATATATTTT. Its translation is CASSEFEGVSGNTIYF. Supplemented by reference TRBV25-1 and TRBJ1-3, the full variable domain reads EADIYQTPRYLVIGTGKKITLECSQTMGHDKMYWYQQDPGMELHLIHYSYGVNSTEKGDLSSESTVSRIRTEHFPLTLESARPSHTSQYLCASSEFEGVSGNTIYFGEGSWLTVV.

The chain couples TRBV29-1 to TRBJ2-5; D not resolved. From germline, CDR1 is SQVTM and CDR2 ANQGSEA. This CDR3 contains 15 residues. Trimming shortened V by 6 bases and J by 5 bases, and 22 bases separated the two germline ends. CDR3 sequence reads: CSVDDPSMPRETQYF. CDR3 DNA: TGCAGCGTCGACGATCCCAGCATGCCCAGGGAGACCCAGTACTTC.

This clone is a singleton in its sample. The J gene is TRBJ1-1, the V gene TRBV11-1; the match to TRBD1 covers 8 bases. V was clipped by 7 bases and J by 1 base; unmatched bases: 11. Germline CDR1 reads SGHAT; CDR2 reads FQDESV (reference sequence). The length of the CDR3 is 16 residues. For the CDR3, the DNA is TGTGCCAGCAACTTGTACAGGGGGAGAACGAACACTGAAGCTTTCTTT. This codes for CASNLYRGRTNTEAFF.

The J gene is TRBJ2-1, the V gene TRBV5-4; TRBD2 matches at 9 bases. Germline CDR1 and CDR2: SGHNT and YYREEE (reference sequence). V lost 4 bases to trimming and J lost 7 bases; unmatched junction nucleotides: 6. The CDR3 sequence is 14 residues long. The CDR3 DNA sequence: TGTGCCAGCAGCAATGGACTAGCGAAAAATGAGCAGTTCTTC. Residues: CASSNGLAKNEQFF.

This sequence joins TRBV7-3 and TRBJ1-2; TRBD1 matches 8 bases. The germline V gene has CDR1 SGHTA and CDR2 FQGTGA. This CDR3 has 14 residues. J was trimmed by 6 bases and V by 5 bases; bases with no gene match: 8. The CDR3 reads CASSPGGLGHGYTF. The CDR3 coding sequence is TGTGCCAGCAGCCCAGGGGGCCTCGGGCATGGCTACACCTTC.

A single count supports this clone. The V and J genes are TRBV19 and TRBJ2-2; the match to TRBD1 covers 7 bases. V gave up 4 bases and J gave up 1 base; unmatched junction bases: 9. The germline CDR1 and CDR2 sequences are LNHDA and SQIVND (reference sequence). The CDR3 totals 17 residues. CDR3 loop: CASSKATGPMNTGELFF. The CDR3 nucleotides are TGTGCCAGTAGTAAAGCGACAGGGCCTATGAACACCGGGGAGCTGTTTTTT. Full variable domain (outside the CDR3, taken from reference TRBV19 and TRBJ2-2): DGGITQSPKYLFRKEGQNVTLSCEQNLNHDAMYWYRQDPGQGLRLIYYSQIVNDFQKGDIAEGYSVSREKKESFPLTVTSAQKNPTAFYLCASSKATGPMNTGELFFGEGSRLTVL.

The V gene is TRBV7-9, the J gene TRBJ2-5, with D hard to call. Trimming stripped 4 bases from V and 0 bases from J, with 9 bases between. The CDR3 sequence is 14 residues long. CDR1 and CDR2 (germline): SEHNR, FQNEAQ (reference sequence). CDR3 sequence: CASSSPLNQETQYF. The DNA of the CDR3 is TGTGCCAGCAGCTCCCCTCTTAACCAAGAGACCCAGTACTTC.

This rearrangement joins TRBV7-2 to TRBJ2-7; tentative D call: TRBD2 (6 bases). Germline V gene sequence: CDR1 SGHTA, CDR2 FQGNSA. The CDR3 is made up of 13 amino acids. V was trimmed by 2 bases and J by 7 bases, leaving 12 bases between them. CDR3: CASSLPSGREQYF. CDR3 bases: TGTGCCAGCAGCTTACCGTCGGGGAGGGAGCAGTACTTC.

The rearrangement uses TRBV7-2 and TRBJ1-6, with D uncertain. This CDR3 region has 19 residues. The V gene lost 1 base and the J gene lost 0 bases, with 16 bases spanning the gap. Germline CDR1 and CDR2: SGHTA and FQGNSA. The CDR3 coding sequence is TGTGCCAGCAGCTTAGGACCGGGGATCCTGAGCTCCTATAATTCACCCCTCCACTTT. Protein sequence: CASSLGPGILSSYNSPLHF.

This clone came up once. The chain has TRBV9 and TRBJ2-3; 7 positions match TRBD2. This CDR3 contains 14 residues. V lost 3 bases, J lost 2 bases, and 3 bases stayed unmatched. Germline lookup yields CDR1 SGDLS and CDR2 YYNGEE. CDR3 sequence reads: CASSASGDTDTQYF. The CDR3 region has the DNA TGTGCCAGCAGCGCGAGCGGGGACACAGATACGCAGTATTTT.

The chain employs TRBV7-9 and TRBJ2-5, with 7 nucleotides matching TRBD1. Germline CDR1 reads SEHNR; CDR2 reads FQNEAQ (reference sequence). With V trimmed by 1 base and J by 0 bases, 2 bases remained unmatched. CDR3 length equals 15 residues. CDR3: CASSLGDRDQETQYF. CDR3 DNA: TGTGCCAGCAGCTTAGGAGACAGGGACCAAGAGACCCAGTACTTC.

The table lists this clone with a few counts. The genes are TRBV19 and TRBJ1-5; 12 bases are a match to TRBD1. The V and J ends lost 5 bases and 6 bases, in that order; junction bases with no gene match: 14. Germline V gene lookup returns CDR1 LNHDA and CDR2 SQIVND (reference sequence). There are 18 residues in the CDR3. CDR3 loop: CASSPRDRGLGLRQPQHF. The CDR3 DNA sequence: TGTGCCAGTAGTCCTCGGGACAGGGGGCTCGGTTTGCGTCAGCCCCAGCATTTT.

V and J are TRBV28 and TRBJ2-7, with a tentative D call TRBD1 (6 bases). The CDR3 is made up of 13 amino acids. V lost 5 bases and J lost 2, with 10 bases in between. Germline V gives CDR1 MDHEN, CDR2 SYDVKM. The CDR3 loop is CASSEGQTYEQYF. The CDR3 nucleotides are TGTGCCAGCAGTGAAGGACAGACCTACGAGCAGTACTTC.

The genes are TRBV7-6 and TRBJ2-2; D gene ambiguous. The CDR3 runs to 13 residues. CDR1 is SGHVS, CDR2 FNYEAQ, per germline. V was clipped by 5 bases and J by 5 bases, with 9 bases between them. In DNA form, the CDR3 reads TGTGCCAGCAGCCCTAGACCTACCGGGGAGCTGTTTTTT. Its translation is CASSPRPTGELFF.

The J gene is TRBJ1-2, the V gene TRBV11-2, with D hard to call. This CDR3 is 13 amino acids long. The V gene lost 8 bases and the J gene lost 3 bases, with 13 bases spanning the gap. The germline V gene has CDR1 SGHAT and CDR2 FQNNGV. In DNA form, the CDR3 reads TGTGCCAGCGCACAACAGCTACACTATGGCTACACCTTC. Its protein is CASAQQLHYGYTF.